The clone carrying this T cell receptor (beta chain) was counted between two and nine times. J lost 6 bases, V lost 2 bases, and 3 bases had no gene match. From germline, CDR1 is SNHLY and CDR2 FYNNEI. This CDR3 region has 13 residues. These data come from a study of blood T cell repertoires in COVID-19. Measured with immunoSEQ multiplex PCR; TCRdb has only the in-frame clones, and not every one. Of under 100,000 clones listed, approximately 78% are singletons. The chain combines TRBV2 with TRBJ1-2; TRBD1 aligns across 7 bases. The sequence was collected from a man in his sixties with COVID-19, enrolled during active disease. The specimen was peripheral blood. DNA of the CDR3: TGTGCCAGCAGTGAAACAGGGGCGGATGGCTACACCTTC. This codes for CASSETGADGYTF.